This T cell receptor (beta chain) came from a study of shared clonotypes between healthy human individuals. Study-level information: Per-donor plates numbered three CD4 naive, three CD4 memory, two CD8 naive and one CD8 memory.

CDR1 and CDR2 from the germline V gene are SEHNR and FQNEAQ (reference sequence). With 5 bases clipped from V and 2 bases from J, the junction kept 15 bases outside the gene matches. The CDR3 loop spans 18 amino acids. Sequencing was performed with immunoSEQ multiplex PCR; in TCRdb, only in-frame clones are kept and a portion is missing. The data hold roughly 410,000 clones, with approximately 97% observed a single time. This clone was seen a single time. The V and J genes are TRBV7-9 and TRBJ2-1; 7 positions match TRBD2. The sequence was collected from a man aged 25-45 years in good health. Sample: memory CD8+ T cells sorted from blood. Described subset: CD45RO+ cells pooled with CCR7-negative TemRA cells. CDR3 sequence reads: CASSLSSSGLAAYNEQFF. In nucleotides, the CDR3 is TGTGCCAGCAGCCTCTCCTCGTCGGGGCTAGCGGCCTACAATGAGCAGTTCTTC.